This TCR beta chain was captured in a study of blood T cell repertoires in COVID-19 (dated by TCRdb to about 2020). Background for the entire study: Samples covering the acute and convalescent phases of COVID-19 were provided by collaborators in the United States, Italy and Spain. Where available, HLA class I and class II types were obtained from metadata supplied by the sample provider rather than from assay-based typing. The material from the prospective study consisted of cDNA or gDNA derived from T cells, B-cell-depleted T cells, or PBMCs. The dataset comprised deeply sampled blood TCRbeta repertoires from subjects exposed to, actively infected with, or recovered from COVID-19. The repertoires were released in a freely available public database intended as a resource for research on the immune response to SARS-CoV-2. Sample metadata almost always included a de-identified subject ID, COVID-19 status, age in years and sex. The samples were drawn from the first 160 participants of the ongoing ImmuneRACE study and from 1,254 subjects provided by 6 global collaborators.

Reading the germline V gene (reference sequence) gives CDR1 SGHKS and CDR2 YYEKEE. Here V drops 4 bases and J drops 1 base, and the junction holds 10 bases not matched to any gene. The CDR3 covers 16 residues, taking in both the cysteine and the phenylalanine. The read is trimmed to its CDR3 DNA, 48 bases read in frame from base 1. TCRbeta CDR3 regions were amplified from genomic DNA by means of the immunoSEQ Assay, a bias-controlled multiplex PCR. In the paper's pipeline: Nucleated cell counts per sample were estimated from amplification of reference gene primers within the assay. Sequence reads were collapsed and filtered to measure the absolute abundance of every unique TCRbeta CDR3 rearrangement. For each sample, productive Simpson clonality was calculated as the square root of Simpson's diversity index across productive rearrangements. TCRdb took this table from immuneACCESS and kept in-frame rearrangements with V and J called. Such tables lack part of the clones; where checked against another copy, unresolved V genes explain under half of the gap, and the rest is unexplained. Clone size and the V and J calls come from that table; the DNA yielded D and trimming. The sample records over 100,000 clones, more than 85% of which are singletons. The ten largest clones represent roughly 4.2% of the sample.

A few counts support this clone. Its antigen remains unidentified. No qualities accompany the bases; no much larger clone lies one base away. Points the paper makes about the study in general: Clinical and demographic metadata were provided uncurated, with the amount varying by source and participant.

Each collaborating institution followed its own protocols to collect whole blood in K2EDTA tubes. For TCRbeta analysis, collaborator samples were shipped as frozen whole blood, as isolated PBMCs, or as DNA extracted from either sample type. This receptor was identified in a man between 18 and 29 years old with acute or convalescent COVID-19. The sequence links TRBV5-5 to TRBJ2-7, with TRBD1 matching 8 junction bases. The material sequenced was peripheral blood. The DNA sequence reads TGTGCCAGCAGCCCACTGGGCAGGGGGCAGTCCTACGAGCAGTACTTC. It encodes CASSPLGRGQSYEQYF.